The T cell receptor (beta chain) described here comes from a study of control samples from healthy donors and cancer patients. Germline-derived CDR1 and CDR2 are SGDLS and YYNGEE. The length of the CDR3 is 14 residues. The junction had 4 bases not matched to a gene; V was cut back by 6 bases and J by 0 bases. Sequencing was performed with immunoSEQ multiplex PCR; in TCRdb, only in-frame clones are kept and a portion is missing. The sample has approximately 110,000 clones; 91% are singletons. The sequenced sample was blood. The V and J genes are TRBV9 and TRBJ2-3; TRBD2 matches at 7 bases. The TCR was taken from a woman younger than 35 in good health. CDR3 coding DNA: TGTGCCAGCACGACTAGCCCTAGCACAGATACGCAGTATTTT. This gives the protein CASTTSPSTDTQYF.